This T cell receptor (beta chain) was identified in a study of blood T cell repertoires in COVID-19. Study-level information: Donors in the United States, Italy and Spain gave samples during acute or convalescent COVID-19.

The CDR3 is made up of 12 amino acids. Looked up from germline, CDR1 is MDHEN and CDR2 is SYDVKM. V lost 8 bases to trimming and J lost 2 bases, with 10 bases between them. Profiled with immunoSEQ multiplex PCR; TCRdb holds only in-frame clones, not every one. The repertoire consists of 55,000 to 75,000 clones, with roughly 84% occurring once and the leading ten covering roughly 9.3%. This receptor was taken from a man older than 75 with COVID-19, enrolled during active disease. V usage is TRBV28 and J usage is TRBJ2-7; the D gene is possibly TRBD2 (5 bases). The sequenced sample was peripheral blood. The CDR3 protein is CASWENPYEQYF. The CDR3 DNA reads as TGTGCCAGCTGGGAGAACCCCTACGAGCAGTACTTC.